Listed below are T cell receptor beta chains from one sample, sequenced in a study of early T cells in non-severe SARS-CoV-2 infection. TCRdb fed the 5' RACE reads into MiXCR, producing one record per CDR3 protein. Here the sample spans roughly 25,000 distinct CDR3 sequences, 5.1% being singletons. Sequencing used whole blood. These receptor sequences come from an adult who was a healthcare worker with PCR-confirmed SARS-CoV-2 infection or an uninfected control (not recorded which). Each CDR3 is given with its conserved first and last residue. A D gene is named only where the DNA matches it firmly. Some rows have no size entry. The others give once, few or many, or a class for an expanded clone.

J: TRBJ2-1; V: TRBV30; size: many; D: TRBD1; CDR3: CAWRGQGFVYEQFF; DNA: TGTGCCTGGAGGGGACAGGGCTTCGTCTATGAGCAGTTCTTC
J: TRBJ1-5; V: TRBV30; size: many; D: -; CDR3: CAWSVRDASQPQHF; DNA: TGTGCCTGGAGTGTACGGGACGCCTCTCAGCCCCAGCATTTT
J: TRBJ2-2; V: TRBV6-4; size: medium-sized; D: TRBD1; CDR3: CASSGDSSNTGELFF; DNA: TGTGCCAGCAGTGGGGACAGCTCGAACACCGGGGAGCTGTTTTTT
J: TRBJ2-7; V: TRBV4-2; size: -; D: TRBD2; CDR3: CANSQETASGVWEQYF; DNA: TGTGCCAACAGCCAAGAGACGGCTAGCGGAGTGTGGGAGCAGTACTTC
J: TRBJ2-4; V: TRBV9; size: many; D: -; CDR3: CASSVGPDAGSQNIQYF; DNA: TGTGCCAGCAGCGTAGGGCCAGACGCGGGCTCCCAAAACATTCAGTACTTC
J: TRBJ2-5; V: TRBV4-1; size: many; D: -; CDR3: CASSQDLEDLYLTQYF; DNA: TGCGCCAGCAGCCAAGATTTGGAGGACCTCTATTTGACCCAGTACTTC
J: TRBJ2-7; V: TRBV5-6; size: many; D: -; CDR3: CASSLLGTATYEQYF; DNA: TGTGCCAGCAGCTTGCTCGGGACCGCTACTTACGAGCAGTACTTC
J: TRBJ1-1; V: TRBV10-1; size: many; D: -; CDR3: CASSDPNTEAFF; DNA: TGCGCCAGCAGTGACCCGAACACTGAAGCTTTCTTT
J: TRBJ2-7; V: TRBV27; size: many; D: -; CDR3: CASSLRTNSYEQYF; DNA: TGTGCCAGCAGCCTTCGGACCAACTCCTACGAGCAGTACTTC
J: TRBJ2-7; V: TRBV3-1; size: medium-sized; D: TRBD1; CDR3: CASSQAAGQGGYEQYF; DNA: TGTGCCAGCAGCCAAGCCGCCGGACAGGGAGGCTACGAGCAGTACTTC
J: TRBJ1-3; V: TRBV11-2; size: medium-sized; D: -; CDR3: CASSLAGNGNTIYF; DNA: TGTGCCAGCAGCTTAGCTGGGAATGGAAACACCATATATTTT
J: TRBJ1-2; V: TRBV6-2/TRBV6-3; size: many; D: TRBD1; CDR3: CASSDRGKIYGYTF; DNA: TGTGCCAGCAGTGACAGGGGGAAGATCTATGGCTACACCTTC
J: TRBJ2-2; V: TRBV3-1; size: -; D: -; CDR3: CASSQDRRLAGELFF; DNA: TGTGCCAGCAGCCAAGATCGACGGCTTGCCGGGGAGCTGTTTTTT
J: TRBJ1-2; V: TRBV4-1; size: -; D: -; CDR3: CASSQGRGNTNYGYTF; DNA: TGCGCCAGCAGCCAAGGCAGGGGCAACACTAACTATGGCTACACCTTC
J: TRBJ2-3; V: TRBV7-2; size: many; D: TRBD1; CDR3: CASSGGTGYSTDTQYF; DNA: TGTGCCAGCAGCGGGGGGACAGGTTATAGCACAGATACGCAGTATTTT
J: TRBJ2-7; V: TRBV11-2; size: many; D: -; CDR3: CASSSDSPRSYEQYF; DNA: TGTGCCAGCAGCTCTGACAGCCCTCGCTCCTACGAGCAGTACTTC
J: TRBJ2-7; V: TRBV10-1; size: medium-sized; D: -; CDR3: CASSNSYEQYF; DNA: TGCGCCAGCAGCAATTCCTACGAGCAGTACTTC
J: TRBJ2-5; V: TRBV7-7; size: many; D: -; CDR3: CASSFAGAGETQYF; DNA: TGTGCCAGCAGCTTCGCGGGGGCGGGTGAGACCCAGTACTTC
J: TRBJ1-5; V: TRBV5-6; size: many; D: -; CDR3: CASSLRGPSSNQPQHF; DNA: TGTGCCAGCAGCTTGCGGGGTCCCTCTAGCAATCAGCCCCAGCATTTT
J: TRBJ2-4; V: TRBV18; size: few; D: TRBD2; CDR3: CASSPTAGLADKNIQYF; DNA: TGTGCCAGCTCACCAACGGCGGGACTAGCGGATAAAAACATTCAGTACTTC
J: TRBJ1-4; V: TRBV4-1; size: many; D: -; CDR3: CASSHLDRYLPRKLFF; DNA: TGCGCCAGCAGCCACCTGGACCGATACCTTCCAAGAAAACTGTTTTTT
J: TRBJ1-2; V: TRBV20-1; size: many; D: -; CDR3: CSAREGRYGYTF; DNA: TGCAGTGCTAGAGAAGGACGTTATGGCTACACCTTC
J: TRBJ2-7; V: TRBV4-3; size: -; D: -; CDR3: CASSQALVNYEQYF; DNA: TGCGCCAGCAGCCAAGCTTTGGTTAACTACGAGCAGTACTTC
J: TRBJ1-2; V: TRBV6-2/TRBV6-3; size: many; D: -; CDR3: CASSFRDPGTGGYGYTF; DNA: TGTGCCAGCAGTTTCCGGGACCCAGGGACCGGCGGCTATGGCTACACCTTC
J: TRBJ2-7; V: TRBV4-2; size: -; D: -; CDR3: CASRNIQGGAYEQYF; DNA: TGTGCCAGCAGAAATATCCAGGGTGGCGCCTACGAGCAGTACTTC
J: TRBJ2-1; V: TRBV19; size: -; D: -; CDR3: CASSPDLGWSYNEQFF; DNA: TGTGCCAGTAGTCCAGACCTAGGGTGGTCCTACAATGAGCAGTTCTTC
J: TRBJ2-7; V: TRBV19; size: few; D: -; CDR3: CASSIAEGPYEQYF; DNA: TGTGCCAGTAGTATAGCCGAGGGGCCCTACGAGCAGTACTTC
J: TRBJ2-7; V: TRBV7-9; size: many; D: TRBD2; CDR3: CASSRIAGSSYEQYF; DNA: TGTGCCAGCAGCCGAATAGCGGGGAGCTCCTACGAGCAGTACTTC